The clone carrying this T cell receptor (beta chain) was picked up many times. The antigen remains unidentified. These data come from a study of response to subunit inactivated influenza vaccine. The study's findings and limits: With each seasonal influenza vaccination, the authors suggested, few new T cells are recruited.

TCRdb redid the calling of the RT-PCR reads with MiXCR, one entry per CDR3 protein. The sample has 540,000 or so distinct CDR3 sequences; approximately 12% are singletons. Germline CDR1 SGHVS, CDR2 FNYEAQ. The CDR3 is 14 amino acids. The J segment lost 2 bases and the V segment lost 3 bases, leaving 2 bases of the junction unmatched. The rearrangement joins TRBV7-6 to TRBJ2-7, with 9 bases fitting TRBD1. The sample in question was PBMCs from blood, obtained 45 days after vaccination. The source is a man aged 50-59 years who received an inactivated influenza vaccine. The CDR3 reads CASSFGTGTYEQYF. In nucleotides, the CDR3 is TGTGCCAGCAGCTTCGGGACAGGGACCTACGAGCAGTACTTC.